This T cell receptor beta chain derives from a study of vaccination effects on CD4 cells after COVID-19. Turning to the study itself: There were three convalescent patients sampled both early and late after vaccination.

To note about this clone: Antigen specificity is unknown.

Culturing for about ten days preceded CD4+ T cell isolation. Between March and December 2020, the person had a SARS-CoV-2 infection that PCR confirmed. Participants got two doses of BNT162b2 or mRNA-1273 vaccine. Produced via immunoSEQ multiplex PCR; TCRdb's table is partial and in-frame only. In the table there are tens of thousands of clones, 76% of which are singletons. Study results and limitations: At late timepoints after vaccination, vaccine- and infection-induced clones shrank markedly. Convalescent patients were few in the study, and early post-infection timepoints were absent.

The sequenced sample was CD4+ T cells from PBMCs cultured without peptide, obtained after COVID-19 vaccination. The sequence derives from a human donor who had a prior SARS-CoV-2 infection.

CDR3 DNA: TGTGCCAGCAGTTGGGGGACAGGCTCTGGAAACACCATATATTTT. It is translated as CASSWGTGSGNTIYF. This chain uses TRBV6-2 or TRBV6-3 with TRBJ1-3, with 8 bases fitting TRBD1. With 4 bases clipped from V and 0 bases from J, the junction kept 2 bases outside the gene matches. This CDR3 has 15 amino acids. Germline V gene sequence: CDR1 MNHEY, CDR2 SVGEGT.